The rows below give T cell receptor beta chains drawn from one sample of a study of T cell changes during pregnancy in multiple sclerosis. Sequenced by immunoSEQ multiplex PCR; TCRdb stores in-frame clones only, minus some. The sample has tens of thousands of clones; 93% are singletons. Sequencing was performed on peripheral blood, taken in the second trimester of pregnancy. The receptors were sampled from a female donor with multiple sclerosis, enrolled in a pregnancy study. The CDR3 runs from the conserved cysteine through the conserved F or W. Fields, in order: clone size, V gene, J gene, D gene, CDR3 protein, CDR3 DNA. D genes are given only for firm matches. Clone size is shown for a subset of rows, as once, few, many or a class of expanded clone.

clone size: NA; V gene: TRBV2; J gene: TRBJ1-5; D gene: NA; CDR3 protein: CASSEFREGQPQHF; CDR3 DNA: TGTGCCAGCAGTGAATTCAGGGAAGGTCAGCCCCAGCATTTT
clone size: NA; V gene: TRBV19; J gene: TRBJ1-2; D gene: TRBD1; CDR3 protein: CASSPRDRGSIYGYTF; CDR3 DNA: TGTGCCAGTAGTCCCCGGGACAGGGGAAGTATCTATGGCTACACCTTC
clone size: NA; V gene: TRBV2; J gene: TRBJ2-3; D gene: TRBD2; CDR3 protein: CASIPAGDPASTDTQYF; CDR3 DNA: TGTGCCAGCATCCCAGCGGGGGACCCGGCTAGCACAGATACGCAGTATTTT
clone size: NA; V gene: TRBV7-2; J gene: TRBJ2-3; D gene: TRBD2; CDR3 protein: CASGKLAGNTDTQYF; CDR3 DNA: TGTGCCAGCGGTAAACTAGCGGGGAACACAGATACGCAGTATTTT
clone size: few; V gene: TRBV30; J gene: TRBJ2-7; D gene: TRBD1; CDR3 protein: CAWSRTGGGDEQYF; CDR3 DNA: TGTGCCTGGAGTAGAACAGGGGGCGGCGACGAGCAGTACTTC
clone size: NA; V gene: TRBV5-1; J gene: TRBJ2-5; D gene: TRBD1; CDR3 protein: CASAGSGGIQETQYF; CDR3 DNA: TGCGCCAGCGCCGGGTCAGGGGGAATCCAAGAGACCCAGTACTTC
clone size: once; V gene: TRBV4-2; J gene: TRBJ2-3; D gene: TRBD2; CDR3 protein: CASSQDQGPAGVWTDTQYF; CDR3 DNA: TGTGCCAGCAGCCAAGATCAGGGGCCAGCGGGGGTGTGGACAGATACGCAGTATTTT
clone size: NA; V gene: TRBV11-1; J gene: TRBJ2-7; D gene: NA; CDR3 protein: CASGESYEQYF; CDR3 DNA: TGTGCCAGCGGGGAGTCCTACGAGCAGTACTTC
clone size: NA; V gene: TRBV5-1; J gene: TRBJ2-1; D gene: NA; CDR3 protein: CASRARGQIYNEQFF; CDR3 DNA: TGCGCCAGCAGGGCAAGAGGACAGATCTACAATGAGCAGTTCTTC
clone size: NA; V gene: TRBV6-5; J gene: TRBJ2-7; D gene: NA; CDR3 protein: CASSYLPAGSSYEQYF; CDR3 DNA: TGTGCCAGCAGTTACTTACCGGCGGGTAGCTCCTACGAGCAGTACTTC
clone size: NA; V gene: TRBV18; J gene: TRBJ1-1; D gene: NA; CDR3 protein: CASSPWGGTEAFF; CDR3 DNA: TGTGCCAGCTCACCATGGGGGGGCACTGAAGCTTTCTTT
clone size: few; V gene: TRBV9; J gene: TRBJ1-1; D gene: NA; CDR3 protein: CASSVRPGADTEAFF; CDR3 DNA: TGTGCCAGCAGCGTAAGGCCAGGGGCTGACACTGAAGCTTTCTTT
clone size: NA; V gene: TRBV7-2; J gene: TRBJ1-1; D gene: TRBD1; CDR3 protein: CASGQGLGTEAFF; CDR3 DNA: TGTGCCAGCGGACAGGGTTTGGGGACTGAAGCTTTCTTT
clone size: NA; V gene: TRBV29-1; J gene: TRBJ2-3; D gene: NA; CDR3 protein: CSVEGHPSTDTQYF; CDR3 DNA: TGCAGCGTTGAGGGGCACCCTAGCACAGATACGCAGTATTTT
clone size: NA; V gene: TRBV19; J gene: TRBJ2-2; D gene: NA; CDR3 protein: CASSKFGRGSIGELFF; CDR3 DNA: TGTGCCAGTAGTAAATTTGGGCGGGGTTCCATCGGGGAGCTGTTTTTT
clone size: NA; V gene: TRBV7-3; J gene: TRBJ1-1; D gene: TRBD1; CDR3 protein: CASSSTGVGAEAFF; CDR3 DNA: TGTGCCAGCAGCTCGACAGGGGTTGGAGCTGAAGCTTTCTTT
clone size: NA; V gene: TRBV7-9; J gene: TRBJ1-1; D gene: NA; CDR3 protein: CASSSPGGTEAFF; CDR3 DNA: TGTGCCAGCAGCTCACCGGGGGGGACTGAAGCTTTCTTT
clone size: NA; V gene: TRBV4-1; J gene: TRBJ1-4; D gene: NA; CDR3 protein: CASSRIQTTNEKLFF; CDR3 DNA: TGCGCCAGCAGCCGAATACAGACAACTAATGAAAAACTGTTTTTT
clone size: NA; V gene: TRBV19; J gene: TRBJ1-4; D gene: TRBD1; CDR3 protein: CATNRGGTNEKLFF; CDR3 DNA: TGTGCCACTAACAGAGGGGGCACTAATGAAAAACTGTTTTTT
clone size: NA; V gene: TRBV7-9; J gene: TRBJ1-4; D gene: TRBD1; CDR3 protein: CASSNPGQGSNEKLFF; CDR3 DNA: TGTGCCAGCAGCAATCCGGGACAGGGGTCTAATGAAAAACTGTTTTTT
clone size: NA; V gene: TRBV29-1; J gene: TRBJ1-2; D gene: NA; CDR3 protein: CSAPDRNYGYTF; CDR3 DNA: TGCAGCGCCCCCGACAGGAACTATGGCTACACCTTC
clone size: NA; V gene: TRBV11-2; J gene: TRBJ1-5; D gene: NA; CDR3 protein: CASSLGVLRNQPQHF; CDR3 DNA: TGTGCCAGCAGCTTAGGTGTCCTGAGGAATCAGCCCCAGCATTTT
clone size: NA; V gene: TRBV19; J gene: TRBJ2-4; D gene: NA; CDR3 protein: CASSVGQARAKNIQYF; CDR3 DNA: TGTGCCAGTAGTGTCGGACAAGCGAGGGCCAAAAACATTCAGTACTTC